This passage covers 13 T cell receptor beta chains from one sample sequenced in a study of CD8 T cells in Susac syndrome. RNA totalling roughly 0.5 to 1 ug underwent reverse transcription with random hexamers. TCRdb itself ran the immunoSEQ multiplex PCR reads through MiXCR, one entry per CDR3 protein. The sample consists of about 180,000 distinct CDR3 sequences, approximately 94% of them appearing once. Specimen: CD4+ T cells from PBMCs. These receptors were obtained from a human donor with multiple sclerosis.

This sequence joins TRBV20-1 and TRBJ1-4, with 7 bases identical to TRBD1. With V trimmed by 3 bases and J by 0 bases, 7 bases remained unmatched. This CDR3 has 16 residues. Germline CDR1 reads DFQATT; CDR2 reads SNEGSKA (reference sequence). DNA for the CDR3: TGCAGTGCTAGGGGACAGAGAGAAACAACTAATGAAAAACTGTTTTTT. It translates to CSARGQRETTNEKLFF.

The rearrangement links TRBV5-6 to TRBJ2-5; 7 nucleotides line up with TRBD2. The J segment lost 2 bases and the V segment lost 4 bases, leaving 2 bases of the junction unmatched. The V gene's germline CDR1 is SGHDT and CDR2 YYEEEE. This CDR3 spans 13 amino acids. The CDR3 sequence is CASSGLGQETQYF. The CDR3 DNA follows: TGTGCCAGCAGCGGACTAGGGCAAGAGACCCAGTACTTC.

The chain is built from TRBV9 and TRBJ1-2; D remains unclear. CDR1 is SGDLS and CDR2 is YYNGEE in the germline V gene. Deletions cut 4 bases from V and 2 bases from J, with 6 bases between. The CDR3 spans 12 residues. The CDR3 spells CASSNWNYGYTF. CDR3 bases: TGTGCCAGCAGCAACTGGAACTATGGCTACACCTTC.

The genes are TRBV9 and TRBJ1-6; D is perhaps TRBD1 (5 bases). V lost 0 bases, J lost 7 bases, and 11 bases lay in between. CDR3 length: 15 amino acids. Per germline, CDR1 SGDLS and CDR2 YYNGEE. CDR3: CASSVGPGANSPLHF. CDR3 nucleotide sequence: TGTGCCAGCAGCGTAGGCCCCGGGGCAAATTCACCCCTCCACTTT.

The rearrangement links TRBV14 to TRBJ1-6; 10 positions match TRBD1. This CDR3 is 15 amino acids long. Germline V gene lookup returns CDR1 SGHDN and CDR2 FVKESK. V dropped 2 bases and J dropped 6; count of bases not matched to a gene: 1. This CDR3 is CASSQRQGANSPLHF. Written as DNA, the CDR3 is TGTGCCAGCAGCCAAAGACAGGGGGCTAATTCACCCCTCCACTTT. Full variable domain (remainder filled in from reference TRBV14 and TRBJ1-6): EAGVTQFPSHSVIEKGQTVTLRCDPISGHDNLYWYRRVMGKEIKFLLHFVKESKQDESGMPNNRFLAERTGGTYSTLKVQPAELEDSGVYFCASSQRQGANSPLHFGNGTRLTVT.

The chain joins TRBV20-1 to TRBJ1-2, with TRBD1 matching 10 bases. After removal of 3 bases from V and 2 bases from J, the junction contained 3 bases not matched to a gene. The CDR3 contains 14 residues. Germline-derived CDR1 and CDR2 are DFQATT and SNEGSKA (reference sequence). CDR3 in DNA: TGCAGTGCTAGGTGGGACAGGGGAAACTATGGCTACACCTTC. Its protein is CSARWDRGNYGYTF.

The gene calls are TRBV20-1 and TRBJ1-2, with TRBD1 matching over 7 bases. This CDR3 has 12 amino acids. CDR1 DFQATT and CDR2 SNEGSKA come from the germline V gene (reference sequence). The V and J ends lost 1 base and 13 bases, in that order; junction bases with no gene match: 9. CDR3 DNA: TGCAGTGCTAGAGGAGGGGGCATACTACTCACCTTC. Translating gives CSARGGGILLTF.

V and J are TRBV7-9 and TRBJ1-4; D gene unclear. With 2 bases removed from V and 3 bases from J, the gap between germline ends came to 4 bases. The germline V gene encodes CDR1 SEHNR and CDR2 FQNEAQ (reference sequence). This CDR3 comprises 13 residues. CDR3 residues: CASSLPPNEKLFF. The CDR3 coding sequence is TGTGCCAGCAGCTTACCCCCTAATGAAAAACTGTTTTTT.

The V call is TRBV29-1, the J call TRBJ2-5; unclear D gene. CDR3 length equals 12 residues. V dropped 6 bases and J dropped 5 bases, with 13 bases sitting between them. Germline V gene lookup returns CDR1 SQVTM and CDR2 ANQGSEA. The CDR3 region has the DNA TGCAGCGTCGTGAAGTTGGGGGAGACCCAGTACTTC. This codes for CSVVKLGETQYF.

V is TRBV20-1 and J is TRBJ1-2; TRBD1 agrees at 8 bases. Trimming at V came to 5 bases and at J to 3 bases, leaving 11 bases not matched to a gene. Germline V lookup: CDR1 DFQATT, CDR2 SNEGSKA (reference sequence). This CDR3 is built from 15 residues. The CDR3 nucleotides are TGCAGTGCTGTCCGCAGGGGGCAGGGAGACTATGGCTACACCTTC. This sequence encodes CSAVRRGQGDYGYTF.

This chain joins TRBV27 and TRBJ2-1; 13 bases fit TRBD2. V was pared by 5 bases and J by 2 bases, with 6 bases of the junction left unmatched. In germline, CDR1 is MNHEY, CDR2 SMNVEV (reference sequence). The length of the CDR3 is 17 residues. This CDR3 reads CASSRTSGGNPYNEQFF. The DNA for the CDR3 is TGTGCCAGCAGTCGGACTAGCGGGGGAAACCCCTACAATGAGCAGTTCTTC.

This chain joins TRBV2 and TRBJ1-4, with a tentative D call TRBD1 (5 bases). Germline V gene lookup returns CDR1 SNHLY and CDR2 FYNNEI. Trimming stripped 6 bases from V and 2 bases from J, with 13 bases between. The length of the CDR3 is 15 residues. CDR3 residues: CASSFEGSTNEKLFF. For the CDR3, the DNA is TGTGCCAGCAGCTTCGAGGGGAGTACTAATGAAAAACTGTTTTTT.

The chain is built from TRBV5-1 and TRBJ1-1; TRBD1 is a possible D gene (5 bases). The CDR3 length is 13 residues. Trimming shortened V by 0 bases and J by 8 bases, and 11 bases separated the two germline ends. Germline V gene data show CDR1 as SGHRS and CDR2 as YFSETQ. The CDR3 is CASSLGMGTEAFF. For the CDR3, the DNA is TGCGCCAGCAGCTTGGGCATGGGGACGGAAGCTTTCTTT. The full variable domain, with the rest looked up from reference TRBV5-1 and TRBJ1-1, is KAGVTQTPRYLIKTRGQQVTLSCSPISGHRSVSWYQQTPGQGLQFLFEYFSETQRNKGNFPGRFSGRQFSNSRSEMNVSTLELGDSALYLCASSLGMGTEAFFGQGTRLTVV.